One sample yielded the 20 T cell receptor beta chains listed below, sequenced in a study of T cell responses to AZD1222 COVID-19 vaccine. TCRdb keeps only in-frame clones here, not all; method: immunoSEQ multiplex PCR. The sample carries 85,000 to 95,000 clones, 70% to 90% recorded once. The starting material was peripheral blood, obtained 28 days after the second AZD1222 dose. The receptors shown here come from an adult who received the AZD1222 COVID-19 vaccine.

This chain uses TRBV18 with TRBJ1-2; D is perhaps TRBD1 (6 bases). The V and J ends lost 3 bases and 6 bases respectively, with 17 bases between them. The CDR3 covers 15 residues. Per the germline V gene, CDR1 is KGHSH and CDR2 is LQKENI. The CDR3 nucleotides read TGTGCCAGCTCACCGGACCATGGGGACATCCATGGCTACACCTTC. This translates into CASSPDHGDIHGYTF.

The J gene is TRBJ1-1, the V gene TRBV5-1; D gene unclear. V was trimmed by 3 bases and J by 0 bases, leaving 9 bases between them. This CDR3 region has 14 residues. Germline CDR1 SGHRS, CDR2 YFSETQ. Here the CDR3 DNA reads TGCGCCAGCAGCTCGGACGGGATGAACACTGAAGCTTTCTTT. Protein product: CASSSDGMNTEAFF.

The genes are TRBV11-3 and TRBJ2-7, with TRBD2 as a possible D gene (5 bases). There are 12 residues in the CDR3. V lost 3 bases, J lost 6 bases, and 9 bases lay in between. The germline V gene has CDR1 SGHNT and CDR2 YENEEA. CDR3 nucleotides: TGTGCCAGCAGCTTCACTAGTACCGAGCAGTACTTC. Translated, it gives CASSFTSTEQYF.

This chain connects TRBV5-4 to TRBJ1-2; possibly TRBD1 for D (5 bases). Germline values: CDR1 SGHNT, CDR2 YYREEE (reference sequence). There are 14 residues in the CDR3. V lost 5 bases, J lost 3 bases, and 14 bases lay in between. The CDR3, as DNA: TGTGCCAGCAGAAGGGTGGGGCGCGACTATGGCTACACCTTC. Protein: CASRRVGRDYGYTF.

The CDR3: CASSYPPDGNGYTF. The CDR3, as DNA: TGTGCCAGCAGTTACCCCCCTGACGGTAATGGCTACACCTTC. The gene calls are TRBV2 and TRBJ1-2; D is uncertain. The ends were cut back, 5 bases at V and 6 bases at J, with 16 bases in the middle. This CDR3 is built from 14 residues. In germline, CDR1 is SNHLY, CDR2 FYNNEI.

The chain links TRBV19 to TRBJ2-3, with TRBD2 matching 9 bases. CDR1 is LNHDA, CDR2 SQIVND, per germline (reference sequence). The length of the CDR3 is 14 residues. J lost 4 bases, V lost 7 bases, and 6 bases had no gene match. CDR3 sequence: CASKVSGGADTQYF. CDR3 bases: TGTGCCAGTAAGGTTAGCGGGGGCGCAGATACGCAGTATTTT.

This sequence joins TRBV30 and TRBJ2-3, with TRBD1 identical over 7 bases. Per the germline V gene, CDR1 is GTSNPN and CDR2 is SVGIG (reference sequence). J lost 3 bases, V lost 2 bases, and 2 bases had no gene match. This CDR3 has 13 residues. In DNA form, the CDR3 reads TGTGCCTGGAGTTTGGGACAGACAGATACGCAGTATTTT. Translation: CAWSLGQTDTQYF. The whole variable domain, filled in from reference TRBV30 and TRBJ2-3, reads SQTIHQWPATLVQPVGSPLSLECTVEGTSNPNLYWYRQAAGRGLQLLFYSVGIGQISSEVPQNLSASRPQDRQFILSSKKLLLSDSGFYLCAWSLGQTDTQYFGPGTRLTVL.

This rearrangement joins TRBV5-1 to TRBJ1-2, with D maybe TRBD1 (6 bases). The CDR3 consists of 15 residues. The germline V and J ends were trimmed by 1 base and 0 bases, with 10 bases remaining between them. Germline V CDR1 and CDR2: SGHRS, YFSETQ. CDR3 bases: TGCGCCAGCAGCTTGAGACAGGTCGCTAACTATGGCTACACCTTC. Amino acids: CASSLRQVANYGYTF.

This clone was counted ten times or more. The chain couples TRBV14 to TRBJ2-7, with 7 bases fitting TRBD1. With 4 bases clipped from V and 0 bases from J, the junction kept 9 bases outside the gene matches. The CDR3 has 16 residues. CDR1 is SGHDN and CDR2 is FVKESK in the germline V gene. The CDR3 reads CASSLLTGTASYEQYF. The DNA for the CDR3 is TGTGCCAGCAGCCTTTTGACCGGGACAGCCTCCTACGAGCAGTACTTC.

The gene calls are TRBV6-5 and TRBJ2-2; 7 bases fit TRBD1. The CDR3 has 15 residues. Germline V gene lookup returns CDR1 MNHEY and CDR2 SVGAGI. Unmatched junction bases numbered 8, after V lost 6 bases and J lost 4 bases. The CDR3 DNA follows: TGTGCCAGCAGACCGGACAGGCGCGGCACCGGGGAGCTGTTTTTT. Its protein is CASRPDRRGTGELFF.

Remarks on this clone: Mismatch with germline at one junction end may stem from a read error. The chain carries TRBV25-1 and TRBJ1-6; a weak D match, TRBD1 (5 bases). The germline V gene encodes CDR1 MGHDK and CDR2 SYGVNS. There are 16 residues in the CDR3. This CDR3 reads CASSGIWGAYNSPLHF. CDR3 sequence (DNA): TGTGCCAGTAGTGGGATTTGGGGGGCCTATAATTCACCCCTCCACTTT. Full variable domain (missing parts from reference TRBV25-1 and TRBJ1-6): EADIYQTPRYLVIGTGKKITLECSQTMGHDKMYWYQQDPGMELHLIHYSYGVNSTEKGDLSSESTVSRIRTEHFPLTLESARPSHTSQYLCASSGIWGAYNSPLHFGNGTRLTVT.

The rearrangement links TRBV15 to TRBJ2-7; D remains ambiguous. CDR1 and CDR2 (germline): LNHNV, YYDKDF (reference sequence). The CDR3 has 14 residues. V was clipped by 0 bases and J by 6 bases, with 12 bases between them. CDR3 region: CATSRDPETLEQYF. The CDR3 coding sequence is TGTGCCACCAGCAGAGACCCTGAGACCCTCGAGCAGTACTTC. The full variable domain, rest sourced from reference TRBV15 and TRBJ2-7, is DAMVIQNPRYQVTQFGKPVTLSCSQTLNHNVMYWYQQKSSQAPKLLFHYYDKDFNNEADTPDNFQSRRPNTSFCFLDIRSPGLGDTAMYLCATSRDPETLEQYFGPGTRLTVT.

This chain joins TRBV6-2 or TRBV6-3 and TRBJ2-4; 15 positions match TRBD2. This CDR3 contains 15 residues. The germline gives CDR1 MNHEY, CDR2 SVGEGT. With V trimmed by 5 bases and J by 8 bases, 4 bases remained unmatched. DNA for the CDR3: TGTGCCAGCAGTGGGACTAGCGGGGGGTGGGACATTCAGTACTTC. Translation gives CASSGTSGGWDIQYF.

This clone has just a few counts. The CDR3 bases are TGCGCCAGCAGCCAAGGGACAGGGAGTCAGCCCCAGCATTTT. It yields the protein CASSQGTGSQPQHF. This chain uses TRBV5-1 with TRBJ1-5; 9 bases line up with TRBD1. This CDR3 contains 14 residues. The V gene's germline CDR1 is SGHRS and CDR2 YFSETQ. The V gene end was trimmed by 4 bases and the J gene end by 6 bases; junction bases not matched to a gene: 5.

V is TRBV3-1 (or the pseudogene TRBV3-2) and J is TRBJ1-1, with a possible D match to TRBD1 (6 bases). Germline CDR1 and CDR2: LGHDT and YNNKEL (reference sequence). The germline V and J ends were trimmed by 5 bases and 0 bases, with 10 bases remaining between them. The CDR3 loop spans 14 amino acids. CDR3 in amino acids: CASSFRGLNTEAFF. DNA for the CDR3: TGTGCCAGCAGCTTCAGGGGACTGAACACTGAAGCTTTCTTT.

V usage is TRBV5-1 and J usage is TRBJ1-1, with D unresolved. The germline gives CDR1 SGHRS, CDR2 YFSETQ. The CDR3 contains 14 residues. V was cut by 4 bases and J by 2 bases, with 12 bases left in between. The CDR3 nucleotides are TGCGCCAGCAGCGAAGGACTTCTAAACACTGAAGCTTTCTTT. It codes for CASSEGLLNTEAFF.

This clone has a single count. The V and J genes are TRBV7-3 and TRBJ1-1, with D unresolved. Trimming took 5 bases from V and 6 from J, leaving 13 bases between them. The CDR3 is 13 amino acids. Germline CDR1 is SGHTA and CDR2 is FQGTGA. CDR3 loop: CASSLEPRAEAFF. As DNA, the CDR3 is TGTGCCAGCAGCCTCGAACCCCGCGCTGAAGCTTTCTTT.

J is TRBJ2-7 and V is TRBV7-9; D may be TRBD1 (6 bases). Germline CDR1 and CDR2: SEHNR and FQNEAQ (reference sequence). This CDR3 contains 14 residues. V shed 4 bases and J shed 4 bases, with 14 bases lying between them. Written as DNA, the CDR3 is TGTGCCAGCAGCTCCTCAGGGGTTGTTTACGAGCAGTACTTC. It specifies CASSSSGVVYEQYF.

This rearrangement joins TRBV6-6 to TRBJ1-5, with D unclear. The germline CDR1 and CDR2 sequences are MNHNY and SVGAGI (reference sequence). The CDR3 runs to 16 residues. Trimming took 6 bases from V and 0 from J, leaving 15 bases between them. CDR3 residues: CASSPGGSLSNQPQHF. Here the CDR3 DNA reads TGTGCCAGCAGCCCGGGTGGGTCGCTTAGCAATCAGCCCCAGCATTTT.

The chain uses TRBV11-3 and TRBJ2-4; D might be TRBD1 or TRBD2, each matching 5 bases. Trimming pared 2 bases from V and 8 bases from J, leaving 7 bases between. This CDR3 has 12 residues. CDR1 SGHNT and CDR2 YENEEA come from the germline V gene. The CDR3 DNA sequence: TGTGCCAGCAGCTTAAGGGGAGACATTCAGTACTTC. The encoded protein is CASSLRGDIQYF.